This TCR beta chain was profiled in a study of T cell changes during pregnancy in multiple sclerosis. The data were produced by immunoSEQ multiplex PCR, yet TCRdb's version contains in-frame clones alone and is incomplete. The table lists 50,000 to 65,000 clones, over 85% of them singletons. CDR1 is MNHNS, CDR2 SASEGT, per germline. Deletions cut 4 bases from V and 8 bases from J, with 14 bases between. The CDR3 has 13 residues. The chain links TRBV6-1 to TRBJ1-1; D possibly corresponds to TRBD1 (6 bases). The sequence came from a female donor with multiple sclerosis, enrolled in a pregnancy study. The material sequenced was CD8+ T cells from peripheral blood mononuclear cells, taken in the second trimester of pregnancy. CDR3 DNA: TGTGCCAGCAGTGTCAACAGGGCTACGGAAGCTTTCTTT. This codes for CASSVNRATEAFF.